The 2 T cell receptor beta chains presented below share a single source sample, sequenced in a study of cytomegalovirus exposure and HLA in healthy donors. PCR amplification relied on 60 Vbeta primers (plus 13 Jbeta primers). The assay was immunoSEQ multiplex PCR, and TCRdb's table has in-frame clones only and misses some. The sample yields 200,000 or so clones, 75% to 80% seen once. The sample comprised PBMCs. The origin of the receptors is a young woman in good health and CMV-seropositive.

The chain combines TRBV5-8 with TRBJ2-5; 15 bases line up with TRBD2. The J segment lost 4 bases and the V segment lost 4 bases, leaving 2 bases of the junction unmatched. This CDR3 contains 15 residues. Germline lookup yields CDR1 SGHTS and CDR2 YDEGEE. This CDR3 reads CASSPGLAGGETQYF. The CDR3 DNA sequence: TGTGCCAGCAGCCCGGGACTAGCGGGGGGAGAGACCCAGTACTTC.

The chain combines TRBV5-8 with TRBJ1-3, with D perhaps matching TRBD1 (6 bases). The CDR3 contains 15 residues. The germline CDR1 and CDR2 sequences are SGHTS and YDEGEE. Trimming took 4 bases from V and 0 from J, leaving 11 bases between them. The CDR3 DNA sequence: TGTGCCAGCAGCCCAGACAGGTACTCTGGAAACACCATATATTTT. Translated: CASSPDRYSGNTIYF. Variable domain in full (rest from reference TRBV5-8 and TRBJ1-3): EAGVTQSPTHLIKTRGQQATLRCSPISGHTSVYWYQQALGLGLQFLLWYDEGEERNRGNFPPRFSGRQFPNYSSELNVNALELEDSALYLCASSPDRYSGNTIYFGEGSWLTVV.